The 5 T cell receptor beta chains presented below share a single source sample, sequenced in a study of cytomegalovirus exposure and HLA in healthy donors. The PCR made use of 60 Vbeta and 13 Jbeta primers. The data were produced by immunoSEQ multiplex PCR, yet TCRdb's version contains in-frame clones alone and is incomplete. Recorded for this sample: 90,000 to 120,000 clones. The sample was PBMCs. These receptors originate from a man over 45 in good health and CMV-seronegative.

With respect to this clone: The junction departs from the called germline gene at one end, perhaps through a read error. CDR3 in amino acids: CAGTGLANPPDTF. In DNA form, the CDR3 reads TGTGCCGGAACAGGACTAGCGAACCCACCCGACACTTTC. J is TRBJ2-7 and V is TRBV2; 9 bases fit TRBD2. Germline loops: CDR1 SNHLY, CDR2 FYNNEI. The CDR3 covers 13 residues.

The chain carries TRBV18 and TRBJ2-7; 7 bases fit TRBD1. Looked up from germline, CDR1 is KGHSH and CDR2 is LQKENI. V trimming: 4 bases; J trimming: 2 bases; junction bases outside the gene matches: 8. This CDR3 contains 15 residues. The CDR3 protein is CASSLGPQGAYEQYF. The CDR3 nucleotides read TGTGCCAGCTCACTGGGCCCGCAGGGGGCCTACGAGCAGTACTTC.

The chain carries TRBV30 and TRBJ2-3; D is ambiguous. From germline, CDR1 is GTSNPN and CDR2 SVGIG (reference sequence). The CDR3 runs 14 residues. V was cut by 5 bases and J by 1 base, with 13 bases left in between. The CDR3 DNA reads as TGTGCCTGGGCCATTGGTAGTGGCACAGATACGCAGTATTTT. Amino acids: CAWAIGSGTDTQYF.

The chain joins TRBV4-3 to TRBJ2-5, with D unresolved. The length of the CDR3 is 14 residues. Germline V gene lookup returns CDR1 LGHNA and CDR2 YSLEER. V dropped 1 base and J dropped 7 bases, with 13 bases sitting between them. This CDR3 reads CASSQGTPSGTQYF. CDR3 in DNA: TGCGCCAGCAGCCAAGGCACCCCCAGTGGGACCCAGTACTTC.

This chain uses TRBV5-1 with TRBJ2-3; 7 bases align to TRBD2. The CDR3 loop spans 15 amino acids. The V and J ends lost 2 bases and 2 bases, in that order; junction bases with no gene match: 5. The germline gives CDR1 SGHRS, CDR2 YFSETQ. The CDR3 loop is CASSLAGRVTDTQYF. CDR3 bases: TGCGCCAGCAGCTTAGCGGGGCGGGTCACAGATACGCAGTATTTT.